This T cell receptor (beta chain) came from a study of cytomegalovirus exposure and HLA in healthy donors. The study, taken as a whole, reports: A later analysis found most CMV-associated TCR beta chains apparently HLA-restricted.

This CDR3 is built from 14 residues. Germline V gives CDR1 ENHRY, CDR2 SYGVKD. V shed 6 bases, J shed 3 bases, and the junction held 2 bases outside the gene matches. Regarding this clone: The target antigen is unknown.

Primers: 60 Vbeta forward and 13 Jbeta reverse. Method: immunoSEQ multiplex PCR; TCRdb's copy keeps in-frame clones and lacks some. Altogether some 200,000 clones are present, over 60% being singletons, with the ten largest covering roughly 1.9%. The specimen was PBMCs. This chain joins TRBV10-3 and TRBJ2-2, with TRBD1 matching 9 bases. This sequence originates from a man younger than 35 in good health and CMV-seronegative. CDR3 region: CAIRQGADTGELFF. CDR3 coding DNA: TGTGCCATCAGACAGGGGGCCGACACCGGGGAGCTGTTTTTT.